This paragraph reports one TCR beta chain. Its specificity is not known. This specimen belongs to a study of cytotoxic CD8 clonotypes in ibrutinib-treated CLL. TCRdb's table, derived via immunoSEQ multiplex PCR, lists solely in-frame clones and lacks some. Altogether almost 250,000 clones are present, 70% being singletons, with the ten largest covering approximately 15%. With cryopreserved PBMCs as the source, around 2 micrograms of genomic DNA went to TCR beta libraries. Germline V gives CDR1 MNHNY, CDR2 SVGAGI (reference sequence). There are 14 residues in the CDR3. J gave up 2 bases and V 6 bases, and 7 bases lay outside the gene matches. Findings and caveats of the study: Public clonotypes (which were uncommon) either contracted or remained stable on treatment.

The genes are TRBV6-6 and TRBJ2-7; 7 bases are shared with TRBD1. This clonotype originated in a human donor with chronic lymphocytic leukemia. The sample was PBMCs, taken after 24 months of ibrutinib treatment. The CDR3: CASRDRQGPYEQYF. CDR3 nucleotides: TGTGCCAGCAGGGACCGACAGGGTCCCTACGAGCAGTACTTC.